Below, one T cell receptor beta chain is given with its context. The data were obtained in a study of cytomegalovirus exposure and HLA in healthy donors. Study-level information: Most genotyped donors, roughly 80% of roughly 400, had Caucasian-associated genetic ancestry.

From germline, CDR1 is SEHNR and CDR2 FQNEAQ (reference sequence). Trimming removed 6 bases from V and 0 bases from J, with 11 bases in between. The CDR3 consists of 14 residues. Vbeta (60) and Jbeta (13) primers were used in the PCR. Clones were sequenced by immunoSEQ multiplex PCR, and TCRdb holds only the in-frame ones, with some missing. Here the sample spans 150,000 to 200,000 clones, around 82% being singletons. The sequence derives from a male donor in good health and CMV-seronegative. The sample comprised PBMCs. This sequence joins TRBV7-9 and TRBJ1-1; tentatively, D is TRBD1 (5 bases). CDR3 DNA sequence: TGTGCCAGCAGGCTGGACACATTGAACACTGAAGCTTTCTTT. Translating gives CASRLDTLNTEAFF.